This T cell receptor (beta chain) was captured by sequencing in a study of CD8+ T cells in alopecia areata. The authors extracted RNA and reverse transcribed it into cDNA as the sequencing template. Generated by immunoSEQ multiplex PCR, the TCRdb table keeps only in-frame clones and is missing some. The sample comprises about 200,000 clones, roughly 64% of which are singletons, and 5.5% rests with the top ten. The junction had 12 bases not matched to a gene; V was cut back by 1 base and J by 6 bases. CDR1 is LGHNA and CDR2 is YSLEER in the germline V gene. The CDR3 is made up of 17 amino acids. The treatment here: oral pan-JAK inhibitor, 5-10 mg twice daily. Lesional scalp tissue (obtained by punch biopsy) and peripheral blood were collected from alopecia areata patients.

The input for sequencing was CD4+ T cells sorted from blood, taken at week 24, from a patient treated with tofacitinib. The chain has TRBV4-3 and TRBJ2-1, with TRBD2 matching over 7 bases. The sequence derives from a human donor with alopecia areata. The CDR3 here is CASSQAPNSGIFNEQFF. The CDR3, as DNA: TGCGCCAGCAGCCAAGCCCCGAACAGCGGGATATTCAATGAGCAGTTCTTC.